These T cell receptor beta chains were read from a single sample in a study of OX40 agonist ivuxolimab in advanced cancers. Here immunoSEQ multiplex PCR was the method, and the copy in TCRdb shows in-frame clones only, minus some. The table records roughly 74,000 clones, about 87% of them present only once. The specimen comprised CD4+ or CD8+ T cells sorted from blood, sampled in a trial of the OX40 agonist ivuxolimab. These receptors were collected from an adult with an advanced solid tumor such as melanoma, head and neck, liver or kidney cancer. Both conserved end residues are part of each CDR3. A D gene is named only where the DNA matches it firmly. Clone size is given for some rows only: seen once, a few or many times, or a class if the clone is expanded.

j_call v_call d_call clone_size cdr3_nt cdr3_aa
TRBJ2-7 TRBV5-1 - - TGCGCCAGCAGCTCCGGGACGCCCTCCTACGAGCAGTACTTC CASSSGTPSYEQYF
TRBJ2-7 TRBV21-1 - - TGTGCCAGCAGCAATGGGGGACAGGGCGAGGAGCAGTACTTC CASSNGGQGEEQYF
TRBJ2-7 TRBV9 - - TGTGCCAGCAGCGCCGCCGAATGGGTGGGTCGATACGAGCAGTACTTC CASSAAEWVGRYEQYF
TRBJ2-6 TRBV11-3 - - TGTGCCAGCAGCCCCGGGACATCTGGGGCCAACGTCCTGACTTTC CASSPGTSGANVLTF
TRBJ1-2 TRBV5-1 - - TGCGCCAGCACTGCAGGGGTGGAGTGGGGCTACACCTTC CASTAGVEWGYTF
TRBJ2-5 TRBV7-2 - - TGTGCCAGCAGCTTTTCATCGGGACCATCGGGAGAGACCCAGTACTTC CASSFSSGPSGETQYF
TRBJ1-3 TRBV30 - - TGTGCCTGGAGTGTAAAAAACGGACTCAGGGGAAACACCATATATTTT CAWSVKNGLRGNTIYF
TRBJ1-5 TRBV7-2 TRBD1 - TGTGCCAGCAGCCTTCGGACAGGGGATCAGCCCCAGCATTTT CASSLRTGDQPQHF
TRBJ2-7 TRBV6-5 - - TGTGCCAGCAGTTACAACACGGGACAAACCTACGAGCAGTACTTC CASSYNTGQTYEQYF
TRBJ2-3 TRBV11-3 TRBD2 - TGTGCCAGCAGCCTAGCGGGCACAGATACGCAGTATTTT CASSLAGTDTQYF
TRBJ2-7 TRBV27 TRBD2 - TGTGCCAGCACACGCGCGGGGGGGGCAGCTTACGAGCAGTACTTC CASTRAGGAAYEQYF
TRBJ1-5 TRBV15 - - TGTGCCACCAGCTCGGGGGCGCCGAATCAGCCCCAGCATTTT CATSSGAPNQPQHF
TRBJ2-5 TRBV6-1 - - TGTGCCAGCAGTGAAATGGTGAGAAGGGGAGAGACCCAGTACTTC CASSEMVRRGETQYF
TRBJ2-3 TRBV2 TRBD1 - TGTGCCAGCAGTGATGGGGACAGGACTAGCACAGATACGCAGTATTTT CASSDGDRTSTDTQYF
TRBJ1-3 TRBV10-2 - - TGCGCCAGCAGTCCGCAGGGAAACACCATATATTTT CASSPQGNTIYF
TRBJ2-6 TRBV11-2 - - TGTGCCAGCAGCTTGTCAACAGGGACCGGGGCCAACGTCCTGACTTTC CASSLSTGTGANVLTF
TRBJ2-3 TRBV28 - - TGTGCCAGCACGGCAGTCTGGAGTAAGTCAACAGATACGCAGTATTTT CASTAVWSKSTDTQYF
TRBJ2-3 TRBV7-2 TRBD2 - TGTGCCAGCAGCTTTAGCGGGGGCACAGATACGCAGTATTTT CASSFSGGTDTQYF
TRBJ1-2 TRBV5-1 TRBD1 - TGCGCCAGCAGCTTGGCGGGCAGGGGGCGCGCCGACTATGGCTACACCTTC CASSLAGRGRADYGYTF
TRBJ2-3 TRBV7-2 - once TGTGCCAGCAGCCTTACAGATACGCAGTATTTT CASSLTDTQYF
TRBJ2-1 TRBV5-1 - - TGCGCCAGCAGCTTGGCACAACTCCGGGACAACGATGAGCAGTTCTTC CASSLAQLRDNDEQFF
TRBJ1-2 TRBV6-6 TRBD1 - TGTGCCAGCAGTAGGGACAGCACCTATGGCTACACCTTC CASSRDSTYGYTF
TRBJ2-5 TRBV7-6 - - TGTGCCAGCAGCCCACCGCGGGGCCAAGAGACCCAGTACTTC CASSPPRGQETQYF
TRBJ2-1 TRBV7-2 - - TGTGCCAGCAGCCTCTACAGGGACAATGAGCAGTTCTTC CASSLYRDNEQFF
TRBJ2-1 TRBV19 TRBD1 - TGTGCCAGTACCCCCGACAGGGGGCTAAAGAATGAGCAGTTCTTC CASTPDRGLKNEQFF
TRBJ1-1 TRBV20-1 - - TGCAGTGCAGAAAAGAACACTGAAGCTTTCTTT CSAEKNTEAFF
TRBJ2-7 TRBV2 TRBD1 few TGTGCCAGCAACCGGGACAGGGGTTATTACGAGCAGTACTTC CASNRDRGYYEQYF
TRBJ1-1 TRBV19 TRBD1 - TGTGCCAGTCGCGAATGGGACAGGGTTCCTTTCTTT CASREWDRVPFF
TRBJ2-3 TRBV6-5 - - TGTGCCAGCAGCCTAGGACGTCCTAGCACAGATACGCAGTATTTT CASSLGRPSTDTQYF
TRBJ1-1 TRBV30 - - TGTGCCTTTCAGGGTGGGACTGAAGCTTTCTTT CAFQGGTEAFF
TRBJ1-2 TRBV9 TRBD1 once TGTGCCAGCAGCGAGGGACCGGGACAGGGGGCTAATGGCTACACCTTC CASSEGPGQGANGYTF
TRBJ1-5 TRBV6-6 - - TGTGCCAGCAGTTACTCATTCAGGGTCGGCAATCAGCCCCAGCATTTT CASSYSFRVGNQPQHF
TRBJ1-5 TRBV5-4 - - TGTGCCAGCAGCTTAGCCGGGGATGGAAATAAGCATTTT CASSLAGDGNKHF
TRBJ1-2 TRBV29-1 - once TGCAGCGCTCGAGTCTCGGGAGGCTACACCTTC CSARVSGGYTF
TRBJ1-2 TRBV29-1 TRBD1 - TGCAGCGTTGAAGACGTCCAGGGGGTCAATGCGAACACCTTC CSVEDVQGVNANTF
TRBJ2-5 TRBV6-5 TRBD1 - TGTGCCAGCAGTTCGGGGGACAGGGGGACCGAAGAGACCCAGTACTTC CASSSGDRGTEETQYF
TRBJ2-5 TRBV2 - - TGTGCCAGCAGTGGACTAGTATCGGGAGAGACCCAGTACTTC CASSGLVSGETQYF
TRBJ2-3 TRBV6-4 - - TGTGCCAGCAGTGACTCGGCGGCTTCCACAGATACGCAGTATTTT CASSDSAASTDTQYF
TRBJ1-6 TRBV6-5 - - TGTGCCAGCAGTCCGGGACACCGGTCACCCCTCCACTTT CASSPGHRSPLHF
TRBJ2-1 TRBV9 TRBD1 - TGTGCCAGCAGCACCAACAGGGGGAAGTGGGAGCAGTTCTTC CASSTNRGKWEQFF
TRBJ2-7 TRBV5-4 - - TGTGCCAGCAGCTTGGGGCAGGGGATCTACGAGCAGTACTTC CASSLGQGIYEQYF
TRBJ2-1 TRBV29-1 TRBD2 - TGCAGCGTTTTGACTAGCGGGAGCTACAATGAGCAGTTCTTC CSVLTSGSYNEQFF
TRBJ1-2 TRBV4-1 - - TGCGCCAGCAGCCAACCGACAGAGATTAAATATGGCTACACCTTC CASSQPTEIKYGYTF
TRBJ1-2 TRBV28 - - TGTGCCAGCAGTTTGAGGGCAGGGACTAGGTATGGCTACACCTTC CASSLRAGTRYGYTF
TRBJ1-4 TRBV7-9 - once TGTGCCAGCAGCCCCGGACGGGGTGAAAAACTGTTTTTT CASSPGRGEKLFF
TRBJ2-3 TRBV5-1 - - TGCGCCAGCAGCTTAGGCGGGGCGCACACAGATACGCAGTATTTT CASSLGGAHTDTQYF